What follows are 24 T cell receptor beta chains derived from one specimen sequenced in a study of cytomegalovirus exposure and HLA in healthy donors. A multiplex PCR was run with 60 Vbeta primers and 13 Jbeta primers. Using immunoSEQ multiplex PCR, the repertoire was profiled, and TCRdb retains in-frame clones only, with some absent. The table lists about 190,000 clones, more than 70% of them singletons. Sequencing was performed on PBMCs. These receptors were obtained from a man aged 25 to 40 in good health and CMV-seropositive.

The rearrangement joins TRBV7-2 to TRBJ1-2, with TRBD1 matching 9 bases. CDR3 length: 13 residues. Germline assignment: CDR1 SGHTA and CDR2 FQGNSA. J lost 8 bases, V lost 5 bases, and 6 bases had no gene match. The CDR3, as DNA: TGTGCCAGCAGCACCCGGGACAGGGCAGGCTACACCTTC. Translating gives CASSTRDRAGYTF.

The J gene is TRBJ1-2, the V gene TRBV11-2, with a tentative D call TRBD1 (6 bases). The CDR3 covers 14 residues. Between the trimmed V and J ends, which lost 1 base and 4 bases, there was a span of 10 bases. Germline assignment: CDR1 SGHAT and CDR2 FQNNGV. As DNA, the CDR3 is TGTGCCAGCAGCTTAGTAGAACAGGGCTATGGCTACACCTTC. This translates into CASSLVEQGYGYTF.

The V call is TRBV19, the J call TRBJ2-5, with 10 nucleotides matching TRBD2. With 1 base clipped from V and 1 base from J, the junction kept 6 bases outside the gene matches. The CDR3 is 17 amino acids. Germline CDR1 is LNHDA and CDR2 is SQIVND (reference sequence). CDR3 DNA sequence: TGTGCCAGTAGTATAGGTCTCAGGACTAGCGGCCAAGAGACCCAGTACTTC. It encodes CASSIGLRTSGQETQYF.

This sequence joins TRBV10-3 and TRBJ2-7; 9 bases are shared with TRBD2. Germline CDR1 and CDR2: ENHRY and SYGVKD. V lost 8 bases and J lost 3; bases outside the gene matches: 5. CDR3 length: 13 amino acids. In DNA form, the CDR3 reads TGTGCCATCTGGACTAGCGTTAACTACGAGCAGTACTTC. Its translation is CAIWTSVNYEQYF.

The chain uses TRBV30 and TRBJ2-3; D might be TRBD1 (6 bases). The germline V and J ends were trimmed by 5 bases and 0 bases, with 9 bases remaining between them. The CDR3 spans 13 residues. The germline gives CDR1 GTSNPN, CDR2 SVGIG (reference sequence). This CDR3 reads CAWDRKSTDTQYF. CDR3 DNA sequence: TGTGCCTGGGACAGGAAAAGCACAGATACGCAGTATTTT.

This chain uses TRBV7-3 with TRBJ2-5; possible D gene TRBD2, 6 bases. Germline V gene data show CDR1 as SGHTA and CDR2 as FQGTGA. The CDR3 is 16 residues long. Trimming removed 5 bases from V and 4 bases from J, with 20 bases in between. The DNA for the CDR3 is TGTGCCAGCAGCCCCCGTGGGGGAGGAGGGTTAGAGACCCAGTACTTC. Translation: CASSPRGGGGLETQYF.

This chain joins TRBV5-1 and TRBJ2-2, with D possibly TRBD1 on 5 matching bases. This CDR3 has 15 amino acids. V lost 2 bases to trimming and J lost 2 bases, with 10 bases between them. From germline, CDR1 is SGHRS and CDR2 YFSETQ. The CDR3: CASSFLDKNTGELFF. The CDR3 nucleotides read TGCGCCAGCAGCTTTTTGGACAAAAACACCGGGGAGCTGTTTTTT.

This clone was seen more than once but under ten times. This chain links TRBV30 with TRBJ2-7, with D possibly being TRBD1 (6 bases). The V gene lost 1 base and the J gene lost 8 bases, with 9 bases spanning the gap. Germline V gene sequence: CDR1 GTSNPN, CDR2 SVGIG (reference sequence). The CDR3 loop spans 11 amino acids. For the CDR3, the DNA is TGTGCCTGGAGTGCACAGGGTAAGCAGTACTTC. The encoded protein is CAWSAQGKQYF.

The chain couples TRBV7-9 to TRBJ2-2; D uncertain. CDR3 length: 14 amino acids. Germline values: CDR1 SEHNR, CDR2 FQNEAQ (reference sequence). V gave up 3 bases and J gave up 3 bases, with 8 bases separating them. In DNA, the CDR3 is TGTGCCAGCAGCTTTCTTACTTACACCGGGGAGCTGTTTTTT. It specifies CASSFLTYTGELFF.

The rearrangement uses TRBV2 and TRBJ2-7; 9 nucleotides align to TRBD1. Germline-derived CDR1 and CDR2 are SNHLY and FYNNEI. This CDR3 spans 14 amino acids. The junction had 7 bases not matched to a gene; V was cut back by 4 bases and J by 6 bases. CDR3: CASSVTGQGFEQYF. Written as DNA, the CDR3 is TGTGCCAGCAGTGTGACGGGACAGGGTTTCGAGCAGTACTTC.

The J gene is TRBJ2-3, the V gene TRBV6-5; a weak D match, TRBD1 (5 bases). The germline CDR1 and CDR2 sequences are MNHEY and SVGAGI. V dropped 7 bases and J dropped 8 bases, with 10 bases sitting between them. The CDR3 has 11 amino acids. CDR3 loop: CASNLGVTQYF. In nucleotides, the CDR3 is TGTGCCAGCAATCTAGGGGTTACGCAGTATTTT.

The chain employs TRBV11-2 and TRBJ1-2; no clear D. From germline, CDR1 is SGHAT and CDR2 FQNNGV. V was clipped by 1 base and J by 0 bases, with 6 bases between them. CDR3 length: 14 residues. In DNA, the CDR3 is TGTGCCAGCAGCTTAGGAGCGGCTAACTATGGCTACACCTTC. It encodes CASSLGAANYGYTF. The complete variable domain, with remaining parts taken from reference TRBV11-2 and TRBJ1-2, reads EAGVAQSPRYKIIEKRQSVAFWCNPISGHATLYWYQQILGQGPKLLIQFQNNGVVDDSQLPKDRFSAERLKGVDSTLKIQPAKLEDSAVYLCASSLGAANYGYTFGSGTRLTVV.

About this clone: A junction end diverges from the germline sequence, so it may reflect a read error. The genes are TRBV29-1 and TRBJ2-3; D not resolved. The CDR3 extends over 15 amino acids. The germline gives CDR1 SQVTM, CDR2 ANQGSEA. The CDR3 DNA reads TGCAGCGTTGAAGATATCGTGGCAGGCACATATACGCAGTATTTT. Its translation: CSVEDIVAGTYTQYF.

The CDR3 nucleotides read TGTGCCAGCAGCCAAGGAGCCAGGGGTTTTTCACCCCTCCACTTT. Protein sequence: CASSQGARGFSPLHF. The rearrangement links TRBV14 to TRBJ1-6; D might be TRBD1 (6 bases). Germline lookup yields CDR1 SGHDN and CDR2 FVKESK. This CDR3 comprises 15 residues. The ends were cut back, 1 base at V and 9 bases at J, with 13 bases in the middle.

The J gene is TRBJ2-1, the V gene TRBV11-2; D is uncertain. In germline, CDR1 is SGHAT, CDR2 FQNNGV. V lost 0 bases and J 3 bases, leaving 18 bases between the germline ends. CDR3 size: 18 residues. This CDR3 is CASSLDLSYGEVYNEQFF. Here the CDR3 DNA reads TGTGCCAGCAGCTTAGATCTCTCGTACGGTGAGGTCTACAATGAGCAGTTCTTC.

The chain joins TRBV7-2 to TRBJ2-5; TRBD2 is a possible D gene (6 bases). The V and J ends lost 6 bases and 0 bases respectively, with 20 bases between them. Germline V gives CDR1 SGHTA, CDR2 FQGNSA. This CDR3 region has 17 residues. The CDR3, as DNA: TGTGCCAGCAGTAGTGAACGGATCGGGAGCGACCAAGAGACCCAGTACTTC. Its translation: CASSSERIGSDQETQYF.

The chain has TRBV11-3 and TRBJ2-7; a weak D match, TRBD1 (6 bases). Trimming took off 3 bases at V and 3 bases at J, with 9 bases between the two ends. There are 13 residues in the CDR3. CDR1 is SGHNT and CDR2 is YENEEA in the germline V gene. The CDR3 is CASSLDRDYEQYF. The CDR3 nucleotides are TGTGCCAGCAGCTTGGACAGAGACTACGAGCAGTACTTC.

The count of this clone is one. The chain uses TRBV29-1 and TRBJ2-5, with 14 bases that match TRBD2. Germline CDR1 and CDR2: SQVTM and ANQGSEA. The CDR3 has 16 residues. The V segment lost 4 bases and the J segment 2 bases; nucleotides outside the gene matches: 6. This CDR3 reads CSVALGLAGGQETQYF. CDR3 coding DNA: TGCAGCGTTGCCCTTGGACTAGCGGGGGGACAAGAGACCCAGTACTTC.

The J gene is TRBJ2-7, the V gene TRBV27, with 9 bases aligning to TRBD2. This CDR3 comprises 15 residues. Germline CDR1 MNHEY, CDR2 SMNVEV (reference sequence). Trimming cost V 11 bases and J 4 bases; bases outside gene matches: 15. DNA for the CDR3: TGTGCCTCCTCCCCGGCGGGAGGGTTCCTATACGAGCAGTACTTC. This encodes CASSPAGGFLYEQYF.

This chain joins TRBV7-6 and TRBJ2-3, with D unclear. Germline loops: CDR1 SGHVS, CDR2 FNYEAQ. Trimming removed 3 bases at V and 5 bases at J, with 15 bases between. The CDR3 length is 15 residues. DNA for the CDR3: TGTGCCAGCAGCTTCTATGAGAAAGTAATAGATACGCAGTATTTT. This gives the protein CASSFYEKVIDTQYF.

CDR3 nucleotide sequence: TGTGCCAGCAGCCCCCGTGGAGCGGGCTACAATGAGCAGTTCTTC. Translating it yields CASSPRGAGYNEQFF. This chain connects TRBV11-1 to TRBJ2-1, with D possibly TRBD2 on 6 matching bases. Germline CDR1 reads SGHAT; CDR2 reads FQDESV (reference sequence). This CDR3 region has 15 residues. V was pared by 5 bases and J by 3 bases, with 14 bases between.

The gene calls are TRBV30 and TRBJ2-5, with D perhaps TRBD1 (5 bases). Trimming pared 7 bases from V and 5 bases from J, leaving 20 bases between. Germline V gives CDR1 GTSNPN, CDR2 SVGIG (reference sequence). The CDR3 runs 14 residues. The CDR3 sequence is CALRGAGLRETQYF. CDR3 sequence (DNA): TGTGCCTTACGTGGGGCTGGGCTGAGGGAGACCCAGTACTTC.

The CDR3 is CASSLGKSSGMEESEQYF. CDR3 coding DNA: TGCGCCAGCAGCTTGGGAAAGTCTAGCGGGATGGAGGAGTCCGAGCAGTACTTC. This rearrangement joins TRBV5-1 to TRBJ2-7; 9 nucleotides align to TRBD2. Germline V gene lookup returns CDR1 SGHRS and CDR2 YFSETQ. The J segment lost 6 bases and the V segment lost 0 bases, leaving 16 bases of the junction unmatched. This CDR3 comprises 18 residues.

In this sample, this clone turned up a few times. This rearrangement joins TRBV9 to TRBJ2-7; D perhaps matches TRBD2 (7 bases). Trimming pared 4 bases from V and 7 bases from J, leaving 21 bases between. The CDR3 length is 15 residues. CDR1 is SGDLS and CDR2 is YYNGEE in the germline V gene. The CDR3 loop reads CASSPLGGGLEEQYF. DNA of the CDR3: TGTGCCAGCAGCCCCCTAGGGGGAGGGCTGGAGGAGCAGTACTTC.